These T cell receptor beta chains were read from a single sample in a study of monozygotic twins with inflammatory bowel disease. TCRdb re-analyzed the 5' RACE reads; it lists each CDR3 protein once, without DNA. The sample table sets out 88,000 or so distinct CDR3 sequences. Sequences were obtained from blood. Receptor source: a human donor with ulcerative colitis or Crohn's disease, or a healthy co-twin of an affected twin (not recorded which). Both conserved end residues are part of each CDR3. Each record gives: J gene, V gene, CDR3 protein.

TRBJ2-2,TRBV9,CASSVGSSNTGELFF
TRBJ2-7,TRBV5-5,CASRITGTAYEQYF
TRBJ1-4,TRBV5-4,CASSLVGVTNEKLFF
TRBJ1-5,TRBV7-8,CASSLFPREAGSNQPQHF
TRBJ1-1,TRBV14,CASSQNKGLPNTEAFF
TRBJ2-7,TRBV11-1,CASSFLTGTGFEQHF
TRBJ1-3,TRBV19,CATLDGGSGNTIYF
TRBJ2-7,TRBV6-5,CASRRQGANEQYF
TRBJ2-5,TRBV15,CATSRTYPGGVETQYF
TRBJ1-2,TRBV5-1,CASSLGQGAEGYTF
TRBJ2-1,TRBV2,CASTGGVYNEQFF
TRBJ1-1,TRBV20-1,CSASRQGWMNTEAFF
TRBJ2-2,TRBV19,CASSPYRDRATGELFF
TRBJ2-2,TRBV5-1,CASSPGNTGELFF
TRBJ2-5,TRBV28,CASSLGQGAQETQYF
TRBJ2-1,TRBV12-3/TRBV12-4,CASSDPGGGSYNEQFF
TRBJ2-2,TRBV5-5,CASSLEGSKNTGELFF
TRBJ1-6,TRBV20-1,CSATGEAYNSPLHF
TRBJ1-2,TRBV7-3,CASSLGPGNYGYTF
TRBJ1-5,TRBV20-1,CSASREQGRNQPQHF
TRBJ1-5,TRBV19,CASSEGVQPQHF
TRBJ1-6,TRBV7-9,CASSLDQTSSYNSPLHF
TRBJ1-2,TRBV28,CASSSGIPGYYGYTF
TRBJ2-5,TRBV5-1,CASSLVTSGEETQYF
TRBJ2-1,TRBV20-1,CSARTDRGNEQFF
TRBJ2-1,TRBV7-2,CASSLPGQGWYNEQFF
TRBJ2-7,TRBV10-2,CATSSGGTGRTIF
TRBJ2-3,TRBV6-5,CASSYGLGRTDTQYF
TRBJ1-5,TRBV19,CASSIDREFPDLNQPQHF
TRBJ1-5,TRBV4-2,CASSQEGGNQPQHF
TRBJ2-7,TRBV10-3,CAISQTGDRYEQYF
TRBJ2-7,TRBV11-2,CASSLNMFGSSYEQYF
TRBJ2-1,TRBV4-2,CASSQERGGNEQFF
TRBJ2-7,TRBV29-1,CSVGAGGHEQYF
TRBJ2-7,TRBV18,CASSLEGVGSYEQYF
TRBJ2-5,TRBV5-1,CASSLAGQVQETQYF
TRBJ2-5,TRBV14,CASSLYGGPQETQYF
TRBJ2-7,TRBV10-3,CAISDGKVAYEQYF
TRBJ1-2,TRBV14,CASSWDRTYGYTF
TRBJ1-1,TRBV5-4,CASTPGVYVTEAFF
TRBJ1-4,TRBV12-3/TRBV12-4,CASSLAGREKLFF
TRBJ2-5,TRBV7-7,CASSLAGDVETQYF
TRBJ1-3,TRBV7-9,CASSPRTPSGNTIYF
TRBJ1-1,TRBV5-1,CASSLVTAGTEAFF
TRBJ2-2,TRBV6-5,CASSPWGGAGELFF
TRBJ2-5,TRBV4-1,CASSQVRGHSQETQYF
TRBJ1-1,TRBV7-2,CASSFDRVTEAFF
TRBJ1-4,TRBV10-2,CASSAPSGGGEKLFF
TRBJ1-2,TRBV6-1,CASKGQGAQNYGYTF
TRBJ2-3,TRBV10-3,CAIRGGLAGESDTQYF
TRBJ2-7,TRBV4-1,CASSPRQGGYEQYF
TRBJ2-3,TRBV7-8,CASSLDPVWTDTQYF
TRBJ1-1,TRBV6-5,CASRAQGTTEAFF
TRBJ2-7,TRBV18,CASSPGQGPSYEQYF